This T cell receptor (beta chain) was observed in a study of T cell responses to AZD1222 COVID-19 vaccine. Study-level points and caveats: With dominance at 160-218 and 743-854, vaccine-associated CD4 TCRs spanned spike. Repertoire collection took place solely once the T cell response had peaked.

In regard to this clone: Antigen unknown.

There are 11 residues in the CDR3. Trimming shortened V by 1 base and J by 6 bases, and 4 bases separated the two germline ends. Germline CDR1 reads SEHNR; CDR2 reads FQNEAQ (reference sequence). Profiling relied on immunoSEQ multiplex PCR, and the TCRdb table lists in-frame clones only, not all of them. The table shows fewer than 150,000 clones, with about 92% occurring only once. This clonotype was obtained from an adult who received the AZD1222 COVID-19 vaccine. The V and J genes are TRBV7-9 and TRBJ2-7; no definite D call. Sequenced material: peripheral blood, taken 28 days after the second AZD1222 dose. CDR3 region: CASSLDLEQYF. The CDR3 DNA is TGTGCCAGCAGCTTAGATCTCGAGCAGTACTTC.